A single sample is the source of the 24 T cell receptor beta chains below, sequenced in a study of T-cell memory formation after mild COVID-19. MiXCR, run by TCRdb on the 5' RACE reads, gives a single entry per CDR3 protein. The profile shows roughly 480,000 distinct CDR3 sequences, more than 20% of them singletons. Material for sequencing was PBMCs or a T cell subset sorted from them (not recorded which). The receptor set was obtained from an adult woman who had mild COVID-19 (a few samples of this study predate the infection). Cell type and time point are not known.

The chain couples TRBV10-2 to TRBJ2-7, with 10 bases fitting TRBD1. CDR3 size: 14 residues. The V gene's germline CDR1 is WSHSY and CDR2 SAAADI. Unmatched junction bases numbered 8, after V lost 8 bases and J lost 4 bases. The CDR3 bases are TGCGCCAGCGCGTTGACAGGGGGCAGGTACGAGCAGTACTTC. Translated, it gives CASALTGGRYEQYF.

This chain joins TRBV4-2 and TRBJ1-1; tentative D call: TRBD1 (6 bases). V shed 3 bases and J shed 6 bases, with 17 bases lying between them. The CDR3 has 15 amino acids. Per the germline V gene, CDR1 is LGHNA and CDR2 is YNFKEQ. The CDR3 DNA reads TGTGCCAGCAGCCACTATTCACAGGGTTGGGCTGAAGCTTTCTTT. This translates into CASSHYSQGWAEAFF.

This clonotype has more than one count but fewer than ten. The rearrangement links TRBV10-3 to TRBJ2-5, with TRBD2 as a possible D gene (6 bases). Germline loops: CDR1 ENHRY, CDR2 SYGVKD. The V gene lost 3 bases and the J gene lost 4 bases, with 9 bases spanning the gap. There are 13 residues in the CDR3. This CDR3 is CAISDGGTETQYF. The CDR3 nucleotides are TGTGCCATCAGTGACGGGGGAACAGAGACCCAGTACTTC.

This rearrangement joins TRBV5-1 to TRBJ2-7, with TRBD2 as a possible D gene (6 bases). Germline lookup yields CDR1 SGHRS and CDR2 YFSETQ. V was trimmed by 4 bases and J by 0 bases, leaving 14 bases between them. The CDR3 contains 15 residues. The CDR3 loop reads CASSLTSYVSYEQYF. CDR3 nucleotides: TGCGCCAGCAGCCTTACTAGCTACGTCTCCTACGAGCAGTACTTC.

There are a few counts of this clonotype. The gene calls are TRBV6-1 and TRBJ2-1; D not certain. The CDR3 consists of 14 residues. Germline CDR1 and CDR2: MNHNS and SASEGT. The V gene lost 4 bases and the J gene lost 8 bases, with 15 bases spanning the gap. CDR3 DNA: TGTGCCAGCAGTGCCTACCGGCTGGGGTATGAGCAGTTCTTC. This sequence encodes CASSAYRLGYEQFF.

The chain has TRBV7-2 and TRBJ2-7, with no clear D. V shed 1 base and J shed 3 bases, with 13 bases lying between them. Germline CDR1 SGHTA, CDR2 FQGNSA. This CDR3 has 15 residues. The CDR3 region has the DNA TGTGCCAGCAGCTTAGGTGGGCAGACCTACTACGAGCAGTACTTC. It yields the protein CASSLGGQTYYEQYF.

The chain couples TRBV5-1 to TRBJ2-2; D not certain. V dropped 6 bases and J dropped 7 bases, with 19 bases sitting between them. This CDR3 is built from 15 residues. CDR1 is SGHRS and CDR2 is YFSETQ in the germline V gene. CDR3 bases: TGCGCCAGCACCCCAGGAGCCGACGAAGGCGGGGAGCTGTTTTTT. Its translation is CASTPGADEGGELFF.

The table lists this clonotype with a few counts. The DNA is omitted, as the CDR3 cannot be located on it reliably, and the CDR3 follows TCRdb's listing. This chain uses TRBV10-1 with TRBJ2-7; the DNA was not compared with TRBD2, the D call given in the table. The CDR3 is 22 residues long, counting both termini. Germline V gives CDR1 WNHNN, CDR2 SYGVQD (reference sequence). CDR3 region: CANSEHLYISAPAVERPAEQYF.

This sequence joins TRBV5-1 and TRBJ1-3; D not resolved. V shed 4 bases and J shed 4 bases, with 9 bases lying between them. CDR1 is SGHRS and CDR2 is YFSETQ in the germline V gene. The CDR3 sequence is 13 residues long. The CDR3 sequence: CASSPNLGNTIYF. The CDR3 bases are TGCGCCAGCAGCCCTAATTTAGGAAACACCATATATTTT.

This chain links TRBV4-1 with TRBJ2-5; D unclear. Germline V gene data show CDR1 as MGHRA and CDR2 as YSYEKL. Trimming removed 0 bases at V and 1 base at J, with 9 bases between. The CDR3 contains 15 residues. The CDR3 reads CASSQDLQPQETQYF. CDR3 coding DNA: TGCGCCAGCAGCCAAGATCTGCAGCCCCAAGAGACCCAGTACTTC.

V usage is TRBV6-1 and J usage is TRBJ2-1; 12 bases align to TRBD2. J was trimmed by 1 base and V by 1 base; bases with no gene match: 5. This CDR3 comprises 18 residues. Germline V lookup: CDR1 MNHNS, CDR2 SASEGT. The CDR3 protein is CASSEEGLAGLSYNEQFF. For the CDR3, the DNA is TGTGCCAGCAGTGAAGAGGGACTAGCGGGCCTATCCTACAATGAGCAGTTCTTC.

The rearrangement joins TRBV25-1 to TRBJ2-7; tentatively, D is TRBD1 or TRBD2 (6 bases each). The CDR3 loop spans 13 amino acids. With 7 bases removed from V and 2 bases from J, the gap between germline ends came to 12 bases. Germline CDR1 MGHDK, CDR2 SYGVNS. CDR3 region: CASTGDTAYEQYF. The CDR3 coding sequence is TGTGCCAGCACGGGGGACACCGCCTACGAGCAGTACTTC.

This clonotype was observed a few times. This chain joins TRBV29-1 and TRBJ2-5, with 8 bases that match TRBD1. The ends lost 5 bases at V and 6 bases at J; junction bases unmatched: 8. The CDR3 has 13 amino acids. From germline, CDR1 is SQVTM and CDR2 ANQGSEA. CDR3 loop: CSVRAGGRQTQYF. DNA of the CDR3: TGCAGCGTTCGTGCAGGGGGCCGGCAGACCCAGTACTTC.

This clonotype was observed a few times. The genes are TRBV5-1 and TRBJ2-7; no firm D call. The CDR3 totals 16 residues. CDR1 is SGHRS and CDR2 is YFSETQ in the germline V gene. Trimming left V 0 bases short and J 0 bases short, with 13 bases between. As DNA, the CDR3 is TGCGCCAGCAGCTTGGCACTGCAACCGAGCTCCTACGAGCAGTACTTC. Its protein product is CASSLALQPSSYEQYF.

The rearrangement uses TRBV20-1 and TRBJ2-1; 13 nucleotides match TRBD2. Germline CDR1 and CDR2: DFQATT and SNEGSKA (reference sequence). The CDR3 is 18 amino acids. The trim removed 0 bases at V and 7 bases at J, leaving 12 bases unmatched. As DNA, the CDR3 is TGCAGTGCTAGAGATCGTAGGACTAGCGGGAGCGTCCGGAATGAGCAGTTCTTC. Its protein product is CSARDRRTSGSVRNEQFF.

Concerning this clonotype itself: One junction end disagrees with the germline gene, perhaps due to a read error. V usage is TRBV11-2 and J usage is TRBJ1-6; a weak D match, TRBD1 (6 bases). This CDR3 region has 12 residues. Germline loops: CDR1 SGHAT, CDR2 FQNNGV. CDR3 sequence (DNA): TGTGCCAGCAGCCTTTCCGGGACAACTCTGAACTTT. The encoded protein is CASSLSGTTLNF.

V gene TRBV18 combines with J gene TRBJ1-4; perhaps TRBD1 as D (6 bases). The CDR3 is 14 amino acids. Germline CDR1 KGHSH, CDR2 LQKENI. The V end lost 3 bases, the J end lost 6 bases, and 11 bases lay between the germline ends. The CDR3, as DNA: TGTGCCAGCTCACCGGGGGCCCGGGATGAAAAACTGTTTTTT. Translation gives CASSPGARDEKLFF. The variable domain in full, completed from reference TRBV18 and TRBJ1-4, reads NAGVMQNPRHLVRRRGQEARLRCSPMKGHSHVYWYRQLPEEGLKFMVYLQKENIIDESGMPKERFSAEFPKEGPSILRIQQVVRGDSAAYFCASSPGARDEKLFFGSGTQLSVL.

V usage is TRBV4-2 and J usage is TRBJ2-6, with TRBD1 identical over 10 bases. The V segment lost 2 bases and the J segment 0 bases; nucleotides outside the gene matches: 10. CDR3 size: 20 residues. Germline loops: CDR1 LGHNA, CDR2 YNFKEQ. The DNA of the CDR3 is TGTGCCAGCAGCCAACGGGGCCCCGGGACAGGGGACTCTGGGGCCAACGTCCTGACTTTC. This encodes CASSQRGPGTGDSGANVLTF.

This clonotype was observed a few times. The rearrangement links TRBV9 to TRBJ2-1; either TRBD1 or TRBD2 may supply D (5 bases each). Germline assignment: CDR1 SGDLS and CDR2 YYNGEE. This CDR3 is built from 12 residues. V lost 0 bases and J lost 8, with 6 bases in between. CDR3 sequence (DNA): TGTGCCAGCAGCGTAGTGGGGGATGAGCAGTTCTTC. Translation: CASSVVGDEQFF. Supplemented by reference TRBV9 and TRBJ2-1, the full variable domain reads DSGVTQTPKHLITATGQRVTLRCSPRSGDLSVYWYQQSLDQGLQFLIQYYNGEERAKGNILERFSAQQFPDLHSELNLSSLELGDSALYFCASSVVGDEQFFGPGTRLTVL.

This clonotype has more than one count but fewer than ten. V usage is TRBV10-2 and J usage is TRBJ1-1; D is possibly TRBD1 (5 bases). V gave up 4 bases and J gave up 10 bases, with 10 bases separating them. The CDR3 totals 11 residues. Per germline, CDR1 WSHSY and CDR2 SAAADI. The CDR3 region has the DNA TGCGCCAGCAGTGGGGGGTTGGGAGCTTTCTTT. It specifies CASSGGLGAFF.

The chain couples TRBV12-3 or TRBV12-4 to TRBJ1-5; D not certain. This CDR3 spans 16 amino acids. Trimming took 3 bases from V and 0 from J, leaving 12 bases between them. CDR3 nucleotides: TGTGCCAGCAGTTTTACCGGGGAGTATAGCAATCAGCCCCAGCATTTT. Protein: CASSFTGEYSNQPQHF.

This clonotype was seen a handful of times. This rearrangement joins TRBV20-1 to TRBJ2-7; no clear D gene. Deletions cut 6 bases from V and 1 base from J, with 19 bases between. The CDR3 spans 15 residues. Germline V gene data show CDR1 as DFQATT and CDR2 as SNEGSKA (reference sequence). Here the CDR3 DNA reads TGCAGTGCAAGCCTCGGAGCCGGGCAATCCTACGAGCAGTACTTC. Encoded protein: CSASLGAGQSYEQYF.

The CDR3 sequence: CASRPGTPLDPLHF. The CDR3 DNA follows: TGTGCCAGCAGGCCCGGGACACCCTTGGATCCCCTCCACTTT. This rearrangement joins TRBV6-2 or TRBV6-3 to TRBJ1-6; perhaps TRBD1 as D (6 bases). Germline V lookup: CDR1 MNHEY, CDR2 SVGEGT. The CDR3 runs to 14 residues. The V end was cut by 6 bases, the J end by 13 bases, with 19 bases between.

This chain links TRBV11-2 with TRBJ2-1, with 15 bases aligning to TRBD2. V lost 5 bases and J lost 8; bases outside the gene matches: 4. Germline V gives CDR1 SGHAT, CDR2 FQNNGV. This CDR3 region has 15 residues. CDR3 sequence (DNA): TGTGCCAGCAGCACTGGACTAGCGGGAGGGCATGAGCAGTTCTTC. Translation: CASSTGLAGGHEQFF.